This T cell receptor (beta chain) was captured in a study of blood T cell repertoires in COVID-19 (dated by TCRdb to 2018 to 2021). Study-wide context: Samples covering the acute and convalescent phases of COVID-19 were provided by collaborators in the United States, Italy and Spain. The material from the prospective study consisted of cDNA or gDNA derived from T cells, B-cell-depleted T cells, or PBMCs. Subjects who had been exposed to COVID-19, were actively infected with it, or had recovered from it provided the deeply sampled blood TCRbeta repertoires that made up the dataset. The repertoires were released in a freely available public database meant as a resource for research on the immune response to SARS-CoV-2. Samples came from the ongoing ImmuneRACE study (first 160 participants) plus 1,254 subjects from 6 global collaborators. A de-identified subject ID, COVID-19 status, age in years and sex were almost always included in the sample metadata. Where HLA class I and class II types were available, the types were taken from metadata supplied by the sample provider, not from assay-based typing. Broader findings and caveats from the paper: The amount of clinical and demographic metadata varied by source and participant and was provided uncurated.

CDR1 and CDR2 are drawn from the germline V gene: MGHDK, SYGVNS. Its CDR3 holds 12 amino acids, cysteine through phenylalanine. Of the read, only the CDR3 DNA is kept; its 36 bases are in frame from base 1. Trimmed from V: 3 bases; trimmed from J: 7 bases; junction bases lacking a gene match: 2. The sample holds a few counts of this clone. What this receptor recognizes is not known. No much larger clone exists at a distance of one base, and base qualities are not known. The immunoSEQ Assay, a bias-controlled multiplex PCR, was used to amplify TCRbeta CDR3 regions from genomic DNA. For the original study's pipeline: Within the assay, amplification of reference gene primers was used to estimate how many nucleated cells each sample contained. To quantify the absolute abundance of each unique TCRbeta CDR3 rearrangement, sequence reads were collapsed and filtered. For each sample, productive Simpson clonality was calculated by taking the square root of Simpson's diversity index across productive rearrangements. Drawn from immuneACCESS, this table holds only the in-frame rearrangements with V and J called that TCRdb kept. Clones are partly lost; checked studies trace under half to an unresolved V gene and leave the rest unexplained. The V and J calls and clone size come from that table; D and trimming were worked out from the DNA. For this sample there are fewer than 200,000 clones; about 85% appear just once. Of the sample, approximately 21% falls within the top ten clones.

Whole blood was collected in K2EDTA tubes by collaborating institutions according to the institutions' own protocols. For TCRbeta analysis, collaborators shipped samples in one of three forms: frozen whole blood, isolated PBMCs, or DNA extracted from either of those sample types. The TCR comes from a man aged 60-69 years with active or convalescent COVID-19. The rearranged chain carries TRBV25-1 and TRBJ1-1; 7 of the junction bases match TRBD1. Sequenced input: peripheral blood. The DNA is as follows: TGTGCCAGCAGTGACTACAGGGGTGAAGCTTTCTTT. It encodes CASSDYRGEAFF.